The source of this T cell receptor beta chain is a study of shared clonotypes between healthy human individuals. Study-wide findings and caveats: Blood was the sole source, and tissue repertoires probably differ.

Per the germline V gene, CDR1 is LGHNA and CDR2 is YSLEER. The CDR3 length is 15 residues. Trimming took 0 bases from V and 5 from J; bases not matched to a gene: 5. Naive CD8 cells, CD45RO-negative and positively selected for CCR7, excluded terminally differentiated effector memory CD45RA+ cells. Healthy HIV-negative adults without recent acute infections or vaccinations served as donors. Libraries were prepared by immunoSEQ multiplex PCR; TCRdb keeps only in-frame clonotypes and omits some of them. The top ten clones hold roughly 1% of a sample with some 2 million clones, less than 95% of them seen once. On this clone: Its antigen is undetermined.

Sequenced material: naive CD8+ T cells sorted from blood. This clonotype was sampled from a man between 18 and 35 years old in good health. This sequence joins TRBV4-3 and TRBJ2-5; 8 nucleotides line up with TRBD1. The CDR3 protein is CASSQDPGGWETQYF. Here the CDR3 DNA reads TGCGCCAGCAGCCAAGATCCAGGGGGCTGGGAGACCCAGTACTTC.